A single sample is the source of the 10 T cell receptor beta chains below, sequenced in a study of cytomegalovirus exposure and HLA in healthy donors (dated by TCRdb to 2015 to 2018). The library was generated by the immunoSEQ multiplex PCR assay. For the multiplex PCR, a mixture combining 60 forward primers for TCR Vbeta segments and 13 reverse primers for TCR Jbeta segments was used. Not all clones reach the TCRdb copy of this immuneACCESS table, which keeps in-frame sequences only. Checked studies attribute under half of the gap to unresolved V genes and leave the rest unexplained. The sample table holds about 130,000 clones, of which approximately 80% were seen once. In total, the top ten clones hold around 3% of the sample. The sample was PBMCs. The receptor source for this set is a boy aged 2 to 10 in good health and CMV-seronegative.

The J gene is TRBJ1-2, the V gene TRBV4-1; 9 nucleotides match TRBD1. In germline, CDR1 is MGHRA, CDR2 YSYEKL. The V and J ends lost 2 bases and 4 bases, in that order; junction bases with no gene match: 2. The CDR3 runs 14 residues. The CDR3 region is CASSQTGGLYGYTF. The CDR3 bases are TGCGCCAGCAGCCAAACAGGGGGCCTCTATGGCTACACCTTC.

The CDR3 region is CASSVRASGTDTQYF. The CDR3 DNA reads TGTGCCAGCAGTGTCAGAGCTAGCGGGACAGATACGCAGTATTTT. The chain carries TRBV6-4 and TRBJ2-3, with 8 bases matching TRBD2. After removal of 4 bases from V and 3 bases from J, the junction contained 6 bases not matched to a gene. CDR3 length: 15 amino acids. Germline CDR1 is MRHNA and CDR2 is SNTAGT.

The chain employs TRBV15 and TRBJ2-2, with unresolved D. Germline V lookup: CDR1 LNHNV, CDR2 YYDKDF (reference sequence). V gave up 0 bases and J gave up 8 bases, with 4 bases separating them. CDR3 length: 12 residues. This CDR3 reads CATSRETGELFF. The CDR3 nucleotides read TGTGCCACCAGCAGAGAAACAGGGGAGCTGTTTTTT.

V usage is TRBV9 and J usage is TRBJ2-5; D is perhaps TRBD2 (6 bases). Germline CDR1 and CDR2: SGDLS and YYNGEE. V shed 4 bases and J shed 5 bases, with 9 bases lying between them. The CDR3 sequence is 12 residues long. CDR3 sequence: CASSPGGETQYF. CDR3 DNA: TGTGCCAGCAGCCCTGGGGGGGAGACCCAGTACTTC.

This clone was detected only once. This rearrangement joins TRBV5-6 to TRBJ1-1; no clear D. The ends were cut back, 4 bases at V and 2 bases at J, with 12 bases in the middle. Germline assignment: CDR1 SGHDT and CDR2 YYEEEE. The CDR3 runs to 14 residues. This CDR3 is CASSPTGINTEAFF. For the CDR3, the DNA is TGTGCCAGCAGCCCCACCGGGATAAACACTGAAGCTTTCTTT.

About this clone: This same CDR3 is encoded by further DNA sequences in the sample. The chain joins TRBV2 to TRBJ1-2; D not certain. The ends were cut back, 3 bases at V and 4 bases at J, with 12 bases in the middle. The CDR3 sequence is 14 residues long. The germline V gene encodes CDR1 SNHLY and CDR2 FYNNEI. CDR3 residues: CASSEARQTYGYTF. CDR3 sequence (DNA): TGTGCCAGCAGTGAGGCGAGGCAGACCTATGGCTACACCTTC. Using reference TRBV2 and TRBJ1-2 for the parts outside the CDR3, the full variable domain is EPEVTQTPSHQVTQMGQEVILRCVPISNHLYFYWYRQILGQKVEFLVSFYNNEISEKSEIFDDQFSVERPDGSNFTLKIRSTKLEDSAMYFCASSEARQTYGYTFGSGTRLTVV.

This clone has more than one count but fewer than ten. In DNA form, the CDR3 reads TGTGCCAGCAGCGTTCGCCCAGGGGACACTGAAGCTTTCTTT. Its translation is CASSVRPGDTEAFF. The J gene is TRBJ1-1, the V gene TRBV9; possible D gene TRBD1, 6 bases. The V end lost 2 bases, the J end lost 3 bases, and 11 bases lay between the germline ends. CDR1 SGDLS and CDR2 YYNGEE come from the germline V gene. The CDR3 contains 14 residues.

V usage is TRBV9 and J usage is TRBJ1-2, with 8 bases aligning to TRBD1. Trimming took 1 base from V and 6 from J; bases not matched to a gene: 17. In germline, CDR1 is SGDLS, CDR2 YYNGEE. There are 18 residues in the CDR3. The CDR3: CASSVPQDRGSGIDGYTF. CDR3 nucleotides: TGTGCCAGCAGCGTACCCCAAGACAGGGGTAGTGGTATTGATGGCTACACCTTC. The full variable domain, in which reference TRBV9 and TRBJ1-2 provide the parts outside the CDR3, is DSGVTQTPKHLITATGQRVTLRCSPRSGDLSVYWYQQSLDQGLQFLIQYYNGEERAKGNILERFSAQQFPDLHSELNLSSLELGDSALYFCASSVPQDRGSGIDGYTFGSGTRLTVV.

V gene TRBV4-1 combines with J gene TRBJ2-3, with D possibly being TRBD1 (6 bases). The germline gives CDR1 MGHRA, CDR2 YSYEKL. V lost 0 bases and J lost 2, with 12 bases in between. The CDR3 length is 16 residues. The CDR3, as DNA: TGCGCCAGCAGCCAAGATATGGGGGCCACCACAGATACGCAGTATTTT. It specifies CASSQDMGATTDTQYF.

The J gene is TRBJ2-3, the V gene TRBV7-9, with TRBD1 as a possible D gene (6 bases). Germline V gives CDR1 SEHNR, CDR2 FQNEAQ (reference sequence). Trimming cost V 5 bases and J 6 bases, with 18 bases left between them. The CDR3 length is 15 residues. As DNA, the CDR3 is TGTGCCAGCAGCCCATGGTCCCGTAGGGGGGATACGCAGTATTTT. The encoded protein is CASSPWSRRGDTQYF.